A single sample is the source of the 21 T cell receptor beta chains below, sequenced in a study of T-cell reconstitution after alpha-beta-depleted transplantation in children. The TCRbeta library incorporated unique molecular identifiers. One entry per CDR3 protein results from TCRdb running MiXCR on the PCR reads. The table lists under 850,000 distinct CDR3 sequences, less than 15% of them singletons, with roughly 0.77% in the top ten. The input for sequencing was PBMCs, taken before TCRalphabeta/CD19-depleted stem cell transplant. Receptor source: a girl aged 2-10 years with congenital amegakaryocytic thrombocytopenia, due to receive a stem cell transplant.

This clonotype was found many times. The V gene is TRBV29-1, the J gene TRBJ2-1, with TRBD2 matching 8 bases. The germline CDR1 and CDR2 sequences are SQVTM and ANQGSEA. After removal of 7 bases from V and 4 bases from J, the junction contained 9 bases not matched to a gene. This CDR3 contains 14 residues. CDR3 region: CSARDLAGYNEQFF. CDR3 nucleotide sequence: TGCAGCGCGCGGGATTTAGCGGGATACAATGAGCAGTTCTTC.

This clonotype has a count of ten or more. The CDR3 sequence: CATRQGVNEQFF. The CDR3 nucleotides read TGTGCCACTAGACAAGGGGTCAATGAGCAGTTCTTC. This sequence joins TRBV15 and TRBJ2-1; tentative D call: TRBD1 (5 bases). Trimming removed 9 bases at V and 6 bases at J, with 12 bases between. Germline CDR1 reads LNHNV; CDR2 reads YYDKDF (reference sequence). There are 12 residues in the CDR3.

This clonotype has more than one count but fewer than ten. The CDR3 protein is CASSHSTYEQYF. The CDR3 coding sequence is TGTGCCAGCAGCCATTCTACCTACGAGCAGTACTTC. This chain joins TRBV3-1 and TRBJ2-7; no definite D call. V was pared by 3 bases and J by 2 bases, with 5 bases between. The CDR3 has 12 residues. Germline-derived CDR1 and CDR2 are LGHDT and YNNKEL (reference sequence).

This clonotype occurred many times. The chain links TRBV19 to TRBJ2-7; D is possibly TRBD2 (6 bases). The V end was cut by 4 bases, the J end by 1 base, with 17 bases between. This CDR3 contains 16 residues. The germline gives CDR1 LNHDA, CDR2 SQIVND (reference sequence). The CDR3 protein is CASSTGLREPSYEQYF. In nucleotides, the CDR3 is TGTGCCAGTAGTACGGGTTTGCGGGAACCATCCTACGAGCAGTACTTC.

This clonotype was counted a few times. The CDR3 sequence is CASSWGGDTGELFF. In DNA form, the CDR3 reads TGCGCCAGCAGCTGGGGCGGGGACACCGGGGAGCTGTTTTTT. The chain employs TRBV5-1 and TRBJ2-2, with D perhaps TRBD2 (6 bases). V was trimmed by 3 bases and J by 3 bases, leaving 9 bases between them. Looked up from germline, CDR1 is SGHRS and CDR2 is YFSETQ. The CDR3 runs 14 residues.

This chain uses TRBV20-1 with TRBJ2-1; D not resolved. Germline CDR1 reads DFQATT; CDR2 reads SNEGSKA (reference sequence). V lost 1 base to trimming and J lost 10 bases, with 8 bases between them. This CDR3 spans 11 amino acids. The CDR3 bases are TGCAGTGCTAGAGGGCCCAGGGAGCAGTTCTTC. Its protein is CSARGPREQFF.

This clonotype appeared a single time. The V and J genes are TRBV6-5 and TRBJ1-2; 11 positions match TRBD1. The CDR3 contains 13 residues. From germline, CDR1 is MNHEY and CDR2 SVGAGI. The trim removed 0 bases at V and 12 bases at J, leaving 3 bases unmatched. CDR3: CASSYSWTGGDTF. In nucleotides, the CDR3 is TGTGCCAGCAGTTACTCCTGGACAGGGGGCGACACCTTC.

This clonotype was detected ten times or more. CDR3 sequence (DNA): TGCAGCGTTAGTTTTCGGGACAGGACCCCGCGCCTCCACTTT. Its translation: CSVSFRDRTPRLHF. The chain is built from TRBV29-1 and TRBJ1-6, with 8 bases that match TRBD1. CDR1 is SQVTM, CDR2 ANQGSEA, per germline. The CDR3 runs to 14 residues. Trimming took 5 bases from V and 15 from J; bases not matched to a gene: 15.

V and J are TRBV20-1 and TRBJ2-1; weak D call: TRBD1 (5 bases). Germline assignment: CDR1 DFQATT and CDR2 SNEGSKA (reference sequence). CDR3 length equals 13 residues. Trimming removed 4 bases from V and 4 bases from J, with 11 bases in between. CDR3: CSATRAGYNEQFF. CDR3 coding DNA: TGCAGTGCTACCCGGGCAGGGTACAATGAGCAGTTCTTC.

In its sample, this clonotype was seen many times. The CDR3 DNA is TGTGCCAGCAGCTTAGGCCTAGCGGGAGGTGTAGAGACCCAGTACTTC. Its translation: CASSLGLAGGVETQYF. The J gene is TRBJ2-5, the V gene TRBV7-6; 11 bases are a match to TRBD2. Germline trimming cut 1 base from V and 4 bases from J; bases unmatched to any gene: 5. The CDR3 loop spans 16 amino acids. CDR1 is SGHVS, CDR2 FNYEAQ, per germline.

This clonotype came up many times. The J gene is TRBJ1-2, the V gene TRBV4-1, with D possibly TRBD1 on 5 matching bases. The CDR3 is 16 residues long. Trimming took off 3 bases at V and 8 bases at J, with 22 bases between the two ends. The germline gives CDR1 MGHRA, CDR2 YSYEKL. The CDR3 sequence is CASSQYGTALHEGYTF. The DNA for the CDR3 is TGCGCCAGCAGCCAGTACGGGACCGCCTTACATGAAGGCTACACCTTC.

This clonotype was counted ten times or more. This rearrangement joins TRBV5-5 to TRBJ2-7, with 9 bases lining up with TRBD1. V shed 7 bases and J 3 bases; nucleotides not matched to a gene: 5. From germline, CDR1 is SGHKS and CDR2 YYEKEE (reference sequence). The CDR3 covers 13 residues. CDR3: CASGGQGLYEQYF. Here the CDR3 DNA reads TGTGCCAGCGGGGGACAGGGTCTCTACGAGCAGTACTTC.

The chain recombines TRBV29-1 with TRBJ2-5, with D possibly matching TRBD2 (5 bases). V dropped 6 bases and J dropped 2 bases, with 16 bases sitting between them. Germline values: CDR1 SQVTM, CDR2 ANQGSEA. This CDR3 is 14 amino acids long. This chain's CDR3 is CSVSPGYLQETQYF. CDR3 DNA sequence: TGCAGCGTCTCCCCGGGATACTTGCAAGAGACCCAGTACTTC.

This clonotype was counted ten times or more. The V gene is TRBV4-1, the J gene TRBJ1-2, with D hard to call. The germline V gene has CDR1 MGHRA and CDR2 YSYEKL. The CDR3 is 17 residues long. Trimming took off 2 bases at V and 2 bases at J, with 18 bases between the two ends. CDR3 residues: CASSQLTRRDGNYGYTF. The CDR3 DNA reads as TGCGCCAGCAGCCAACTTACTAGACGCGACGGAAACTATGGCTACACCTTC.

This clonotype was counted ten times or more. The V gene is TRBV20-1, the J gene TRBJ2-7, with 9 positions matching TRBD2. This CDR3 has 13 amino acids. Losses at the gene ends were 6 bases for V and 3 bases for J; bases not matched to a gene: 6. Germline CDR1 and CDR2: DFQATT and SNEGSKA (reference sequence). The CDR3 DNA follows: TGCAGTGCAACGGGACTAGCTATCTACGAGCAGTACTTC. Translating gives CSATGLAIYEQYF.

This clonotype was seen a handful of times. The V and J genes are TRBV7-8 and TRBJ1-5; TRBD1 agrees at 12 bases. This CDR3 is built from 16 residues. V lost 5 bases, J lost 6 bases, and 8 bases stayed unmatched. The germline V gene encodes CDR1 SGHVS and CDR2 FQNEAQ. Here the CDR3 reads CASSRLGQGASQPQHF. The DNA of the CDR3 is TGTGCCAGCAGCCGCCTGGGACAGGGGGCTAGTCAGCCCCAGCATTTT.

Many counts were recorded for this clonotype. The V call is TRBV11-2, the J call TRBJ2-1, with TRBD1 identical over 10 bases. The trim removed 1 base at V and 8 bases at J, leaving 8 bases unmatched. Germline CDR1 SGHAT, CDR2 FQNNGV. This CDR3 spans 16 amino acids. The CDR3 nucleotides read TGTGCCAGCAGCTTAGGAGGGACAGGGGCTATCTATGAGCAGTTCTTC. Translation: CASSLGGTGAIYEQFF.

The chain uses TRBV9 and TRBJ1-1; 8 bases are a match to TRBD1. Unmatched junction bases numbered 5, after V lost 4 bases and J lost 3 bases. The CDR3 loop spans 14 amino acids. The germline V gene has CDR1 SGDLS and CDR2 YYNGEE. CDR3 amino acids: CASSPGGAYTEAFF. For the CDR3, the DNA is TGTGCCAGCAGCCCAGGGGGCGCGTACACTGAAGCTTTCTTT.

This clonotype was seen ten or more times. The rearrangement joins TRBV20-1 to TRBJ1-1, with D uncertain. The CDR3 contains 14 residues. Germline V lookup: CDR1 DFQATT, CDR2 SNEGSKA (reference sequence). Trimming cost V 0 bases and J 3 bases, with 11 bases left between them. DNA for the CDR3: TGCAGTGCTAGAGAGACGGGAGAATACACTGAAGCTTTCTTT. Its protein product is CSARETGEYTEAFF.

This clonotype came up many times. The CDR3 spells CSARTAAYEQYF. In nucleotides, the CDR3 is TGCAGTGCGAGGACAGCCGCCTACGAGCAGTACTTC. The chain has TRBV20-1 and TRBJ2-7; a possible D gene is TRBD1 (6 bases). The CDR3 extends over 12 amino acids. The V end lost 6 bases, the J end lost 2 bases, and 11 bases lay between the germline ends. Per germline, CDR1 DFQATT and CDR2 SNEGSKA (reference sequence).

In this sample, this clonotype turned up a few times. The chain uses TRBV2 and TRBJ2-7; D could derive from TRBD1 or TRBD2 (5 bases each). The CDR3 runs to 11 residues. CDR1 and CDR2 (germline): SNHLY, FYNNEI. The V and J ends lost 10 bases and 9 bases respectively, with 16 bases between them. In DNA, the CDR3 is TGTGCCACCGACTGGGGGTTTGGGCAGTACTTC. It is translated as CATDWGFGQYF.